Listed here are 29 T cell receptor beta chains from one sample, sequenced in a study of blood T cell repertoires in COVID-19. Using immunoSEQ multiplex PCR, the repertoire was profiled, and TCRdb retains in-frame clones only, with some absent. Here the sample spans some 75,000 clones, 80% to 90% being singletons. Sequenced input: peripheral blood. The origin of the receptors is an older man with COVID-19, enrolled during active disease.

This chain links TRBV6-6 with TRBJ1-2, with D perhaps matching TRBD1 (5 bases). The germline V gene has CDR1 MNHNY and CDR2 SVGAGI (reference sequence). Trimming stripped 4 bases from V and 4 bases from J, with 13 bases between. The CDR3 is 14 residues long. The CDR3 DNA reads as TGTGCCAGCAGTTCCCCGGGGGGTGGCTATGGCTACACCTTC. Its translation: CASSSPGGGYGYTF.

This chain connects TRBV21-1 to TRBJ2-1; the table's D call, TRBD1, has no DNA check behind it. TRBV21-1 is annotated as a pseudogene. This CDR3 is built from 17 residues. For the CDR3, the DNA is TGTGCCAGCAGCAAAGCCGTTCCAGGGCCCCCCTACAATGAGCAGTTCTTC. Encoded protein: CASSKAVPGPPYNEQFF.

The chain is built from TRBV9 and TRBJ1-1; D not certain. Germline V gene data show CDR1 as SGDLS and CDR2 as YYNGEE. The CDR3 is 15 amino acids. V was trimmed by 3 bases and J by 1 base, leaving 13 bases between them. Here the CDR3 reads CASSAQPAGNTEAFF. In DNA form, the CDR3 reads TGTGCCAGCAGCGCCCAGCCGGCGGGGAACACTGAAGCTTTCTTT.

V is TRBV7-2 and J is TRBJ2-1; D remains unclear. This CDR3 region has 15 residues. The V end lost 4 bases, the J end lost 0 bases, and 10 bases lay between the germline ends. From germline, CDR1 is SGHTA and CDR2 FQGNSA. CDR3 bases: TGTGCCAGCAGCTCCCGTTGGAGCTCCTACAATGAGCAGTTCTTC. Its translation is CASSSRWSSYNEQFF.

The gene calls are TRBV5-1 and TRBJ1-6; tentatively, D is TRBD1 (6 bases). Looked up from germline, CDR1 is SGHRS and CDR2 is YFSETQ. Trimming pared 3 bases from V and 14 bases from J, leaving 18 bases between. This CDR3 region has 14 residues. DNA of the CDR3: TGCGCCAGCAGCTCCGCAGTAGGAGGGGGGGCCCTCCACTTT. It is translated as CASSSAVGGGALHF.

In nucleotides, the CDR3 is TGCGCCAGCAGCTTGGTTCCAGGGTCCGTATATGAAAAACTGTTTTTT. Protein: CASSLVPGSVYEKLFF. V and J are TRBV5-1 and TRBJ1-4; TRBD1 is a possible D gene (5 bases). CDR3 length equals 16 residues. The germline V and J ends were trimmed by 0 bases and 6 bases, with 15 bases remaining between them. Germline V gene sequence: CDR1 SGHRS, CDR2 YFSETQ.

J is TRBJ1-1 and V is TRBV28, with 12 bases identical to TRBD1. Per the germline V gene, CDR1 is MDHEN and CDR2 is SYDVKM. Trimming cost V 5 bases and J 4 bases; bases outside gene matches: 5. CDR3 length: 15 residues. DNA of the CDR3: TGTGCCAGCAGTCGGGGGACAGGGGGCGTCACTGAAGCTTTCTTT. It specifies CASSRGTGGVTEAFF.

The CDR3 region is CASSMRQRLMNTEAFF. CDR3 coding DNA: TGTGCCAGTAGTATGAGACAGAGGCTAATGAACACTGAAGCTTTCTTT. The gene calls are TRBV19 and TRBJ1-1; possible D gene TRBD1, 5 bases. Between the trimmed V and J ends, which lost 3 bases and 0 bases, there was a span of 14 bases. The germline V gene encodes CDR1 LNHDA and CDR2 SQIVND (reference sequence). The CDR3 is made up of 16 amino acids.

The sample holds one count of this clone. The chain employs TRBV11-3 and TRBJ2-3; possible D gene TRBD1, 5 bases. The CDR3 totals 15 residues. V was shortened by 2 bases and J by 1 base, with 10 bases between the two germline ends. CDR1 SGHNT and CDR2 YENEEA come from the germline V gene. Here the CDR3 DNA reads TGTGCCAGCAGCTTACAGGGTCAAGGCACAGATACGCAGTATTTT. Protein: CASSLQGQGTDTQYF.

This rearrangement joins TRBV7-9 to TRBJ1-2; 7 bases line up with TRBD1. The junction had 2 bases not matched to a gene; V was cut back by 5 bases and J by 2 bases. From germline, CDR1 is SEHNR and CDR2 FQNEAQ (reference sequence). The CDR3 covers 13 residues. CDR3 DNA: TGTGCCAGCAGCCTGGGACAGAACTATGGCTACACCTTC. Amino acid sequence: CASSLGQNYGYTF.

The DNA of the CDR3 is TGCGCCAGCCGGGACAGTGTAAATGAAAAACTGTTTTTT. It translates to CASRDSVNEKLFF. The chain carries TRBV5-1 and TRBJ1-4; 7 bases align to TRBD1. The V segment lost 7 bases and the J segment 5 bases; nucleotides outside the gene matches: 5. Germline-derived CDR1 and CDR2 are SGHRS and YFSETQ. This CDR3 spans 13 amino acids.

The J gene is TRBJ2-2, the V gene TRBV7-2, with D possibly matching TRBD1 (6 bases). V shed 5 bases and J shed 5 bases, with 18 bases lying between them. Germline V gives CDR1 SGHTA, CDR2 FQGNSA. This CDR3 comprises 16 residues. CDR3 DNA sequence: TGTGCCAGCAGCCTCAAACTTCGGACAGAGACCGGGGAGCTGTTTTTT. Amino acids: CASSLKLRTETGELFF.

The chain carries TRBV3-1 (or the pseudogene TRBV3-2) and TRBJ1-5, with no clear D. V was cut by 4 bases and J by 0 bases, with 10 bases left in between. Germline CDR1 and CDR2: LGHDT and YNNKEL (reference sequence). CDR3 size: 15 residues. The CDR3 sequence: CASSPQVHSNQPQHF. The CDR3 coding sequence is TGTGCCAGCAGCCCGCAGGTTCATAGCAATCAGCCCCAGCATTTT.

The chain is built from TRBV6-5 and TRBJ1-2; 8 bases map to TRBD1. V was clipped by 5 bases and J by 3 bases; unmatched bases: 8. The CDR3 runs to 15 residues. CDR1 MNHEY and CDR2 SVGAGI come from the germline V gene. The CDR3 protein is CASSPGAGGDYGYTF. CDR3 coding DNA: TGTGCCAGCAGTCCCGGGGCAGGGGGCGACTATGGCTACACCTTC.

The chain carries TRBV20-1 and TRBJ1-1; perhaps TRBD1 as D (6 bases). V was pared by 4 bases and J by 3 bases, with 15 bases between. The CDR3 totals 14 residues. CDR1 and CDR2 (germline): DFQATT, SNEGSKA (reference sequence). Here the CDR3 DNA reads TGCAGTGCTATTGAACAGGGTGTTGACACTGAAGCTTTCTTT. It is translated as CSAIEQGVDTEAFF.

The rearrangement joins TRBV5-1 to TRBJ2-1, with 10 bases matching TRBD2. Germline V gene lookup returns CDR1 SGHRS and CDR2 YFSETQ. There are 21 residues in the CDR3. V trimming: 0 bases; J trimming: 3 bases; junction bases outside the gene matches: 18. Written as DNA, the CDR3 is TGCGCCAGCAGCTTGGCCCAAATGGCGGGAGCGGGGGGGCCGTACTACAATGAGCAGTTCTTC. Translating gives CASSLAQMAGAGGPYYNEQFF.

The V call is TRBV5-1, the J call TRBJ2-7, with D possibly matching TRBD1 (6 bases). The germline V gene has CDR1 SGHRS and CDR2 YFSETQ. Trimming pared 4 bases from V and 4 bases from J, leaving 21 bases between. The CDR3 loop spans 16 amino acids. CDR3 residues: CASSPSQGRGPYEQYF. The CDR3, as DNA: TGCGCCAGCAGCCCCTCACAGGGTAGAGGTCCGTACGAGCAGTACTTC.

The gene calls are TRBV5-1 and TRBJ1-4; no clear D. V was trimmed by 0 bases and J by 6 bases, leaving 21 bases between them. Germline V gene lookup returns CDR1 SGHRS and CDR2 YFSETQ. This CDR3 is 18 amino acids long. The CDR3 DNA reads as TGCGCCAGCAGCTTGGTCTCGGGAGCCCTGTCGTTGGATGAAAAACTGTTTTTT. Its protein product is CASSLVSGALSLDEKLFF.

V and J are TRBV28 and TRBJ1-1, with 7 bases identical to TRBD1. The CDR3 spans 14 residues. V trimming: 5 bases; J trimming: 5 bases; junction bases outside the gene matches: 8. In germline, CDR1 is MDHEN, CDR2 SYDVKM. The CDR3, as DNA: TGTGCCAGCAGTGGGACAGCGGGCGCGACTGAAGCTTTCTTT. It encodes CASSGTAGATEAFF. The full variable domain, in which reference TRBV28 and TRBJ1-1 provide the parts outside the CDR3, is DVKVTQSSRYLVKRTGEKVFLECVQDMDHENMFWYRQDPGLGLRLIYFSYDVKMKEKGDIPEGYSVSREKKERFSLILESASTNQTSMYLCASSGTAGATEAFFGQGTRLTVV.

The CDR3 region is CASSRGGAVTGELFF. The CDR3 bases are TGCGCCAGCAGCCGCGGGGGGGCGGTCACCGGGGAGCTGTTTTTT. The rearrangement uses TRBV4-3 and TRBJ2-2; 9 bases are a match to TRBD2. The V and J ends lost 4 bases and 4 bases, in that order; junction bases with no gene match: 4. CDR3 length equals 15 residues. Germline values: CDR1 LGHNA, CDR2 YSLEER.

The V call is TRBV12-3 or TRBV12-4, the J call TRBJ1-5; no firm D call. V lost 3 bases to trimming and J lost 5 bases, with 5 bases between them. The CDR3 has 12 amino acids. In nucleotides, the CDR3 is TGTGCCAGCAGTTTTTCCGATCAGCCCCAGCATTTT. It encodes CASSFSDQPQHF.

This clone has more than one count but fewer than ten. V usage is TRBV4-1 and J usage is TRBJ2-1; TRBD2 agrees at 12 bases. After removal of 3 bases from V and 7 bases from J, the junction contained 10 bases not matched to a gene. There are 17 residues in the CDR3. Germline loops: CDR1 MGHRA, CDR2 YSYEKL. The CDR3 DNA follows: TGCGCCAGCAGCCAGGGTGTAGTACTAGCGGGGGGTAATGAGCAGTTCTTC. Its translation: CASSQGVVLAGGNEQFF.

For the CDR3, the DNA is TGTGCCAGCAGGACCGGGACAGGGGGCACCGGGGAGCTGTTTTTT. Protein product: CASRTGTGGTGELFF. The V call is TRBV2, the J call TRBJ2-2; 11 nucleotides match TRBD1. Germline V lookup: CDR1 SNHLY, CDR2 FYNNEI. The CDR3 runs to 15 residues. Trimming at V came to 6 bases and at J to 4 bases, leaving 4 bases not matched to a gene.

CDR3 bases: TGTGCAAGTCGCTTGGGCAGTGGCAATCAGCCCCAGCATTTT. Translating it yields CASRLGSGNQPQHF. The chain couples TRBV12-2 to TRBJ1-5; TRBD1, the table's D call, lacks a check against the DNA. TRBV12-2 is shown as a pseudogene. The CDR3 has 14 residues.

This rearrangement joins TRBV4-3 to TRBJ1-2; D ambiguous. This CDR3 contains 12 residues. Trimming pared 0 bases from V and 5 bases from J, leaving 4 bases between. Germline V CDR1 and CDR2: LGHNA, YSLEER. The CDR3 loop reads CASSQDRYGYTF. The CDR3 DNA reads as TGCGCCAGCAGCCAAGACAGATATGGCTACACCTTC.

The CDR3 spells CASSLLAPYEQYF. The CDR3 region has the DNA TGTGCCAGCAGTTTACTAGCCCCCTACGAGCAGTACTTC. The chain couples TRBV28 to TRBJ2-7, with a possible D match to TRBD2 (5 bases). The V end was cut by 2 bases, the J end by 2 bases, with 7 bases between. Germline lookup yields CDR1 MDHEN and CDR2 SYDVKM. CDR3 length equals 13 residues.

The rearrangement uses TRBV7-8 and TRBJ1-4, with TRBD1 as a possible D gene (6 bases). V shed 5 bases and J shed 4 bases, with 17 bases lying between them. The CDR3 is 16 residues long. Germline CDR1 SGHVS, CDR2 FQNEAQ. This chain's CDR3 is CASSPLQGWSNEKLFF. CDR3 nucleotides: TGTGCCAGCAGCCCGCTACAGGGATGGAGTAATGAAAAACTGTTTTTT.

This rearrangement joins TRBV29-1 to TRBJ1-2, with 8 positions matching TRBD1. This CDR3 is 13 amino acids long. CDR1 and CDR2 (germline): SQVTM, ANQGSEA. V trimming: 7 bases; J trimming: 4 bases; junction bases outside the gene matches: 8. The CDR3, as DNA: TGCAGCGCCGGGGACAGGTGGGGCTATGGCTACACCTTC. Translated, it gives CSAGDRWGYGYTF.

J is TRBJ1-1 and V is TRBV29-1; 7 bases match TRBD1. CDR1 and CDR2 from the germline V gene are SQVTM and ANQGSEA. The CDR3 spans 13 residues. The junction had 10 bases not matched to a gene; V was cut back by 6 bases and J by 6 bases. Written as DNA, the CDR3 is TGCAGCGTCGTACGTTCGCAGGGGGCTGAAGCTTTCTTT. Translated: CSVVRSQGAEAFF.